A selection of T cell receptor beta chains follows, all from one sample in a study of post-analysis software for immune sequencing data. TCRdb redid the calling of the PCR reads with MiXCR, one entry per CDR3 protein. The sample records roughly 400,000 distinct CDR3 sequences, roughly 40% being singletons. The sequenced sample was blood. These receptors all stem from a girl aged 2 to 9 with multiple sclerosis. The conserved cysteine and the conserved F or W are not part of the CDR3 here. Only part of the rows carry a size: once, few, many, or a class if the clone is expanded.

TRBV18,TRBJ1-1,-,ASSLDRAKEAF
TRBV5-6,TRBJ2-6,-,ASSHPGLAGLSGANVLT
TRBV5-1,TRBJ2-7,few,ASLPHDSFYEQY
TRBV20-1,TRBJ1-2,few,SAQKTGFYGYT
TRBV5-1,TRBJ2-5,few,ASSRGTGFQETQY
TRBV12-3/TRBV12-4,TRBJ2-7,-,ASSPTSGNYEQY
TRBV12-3/TRBV12-4,TRBJ1-1,once,ASSMGGTNTEAF
TRBV7-8,TRBJ2-7,few,ASSLGGGSRASYEQY
TRBV7-3,TRBJ2-1,-,ASSSHRGGRSNEQF
TRBV2,TRBJ2-1,-,ASAGTLNNEQF